Sequencing of this T cell receptor (beta chain) was carried out in a study of blood T cell repertoires in COVID-19. Libraries were prepared by immunoSEQ multiplex PCR; TCRdb keeps only in-frame clonotypes and omits some of them. The sample yields more than 250,000 clones, approximately 90% seen once. The CDR3 consists of 16 residues. This receptor was identified in a woman in her thirties who had recovered from COVID-19. The chain uses TRBV1 and TRBJ2-7; TRBD2, the table's D call, lacks a check against the DNA. TRBV1 is reported as a pseudogene. The sequenced material came from PBMCs or T cells enriched from blood (not recorded which). This CDR3 reads CTSSQDRRGGSYEQYF. The CDR3 DNA is TGCACCAGCAGCCAAGACCGGCGGGGGGGCTCCTACGAGCAGTACTTC.